The sample holds many counts of the clone carrying this T cell receptor beta chain. What it recognizes is unknown. This sample was included in a study of neurological immune-mediated disorders. Study-wide findings and caveats: CDR3 amino acid sequences found in expanded clones were never shared across subjects, suggesting private repertoires in all groups.

In Maryland, USA, blood bank volunteers were the healthy controls. 5'RACE generated cDNA with 10-nucleotide random UMIs. Over 200 million TCR-beta sequences, together covering 15-18 subjects, were produced by every individual sequencing run that was carried out. TCRdb reanalysed the 5' RACE reads using MiXCR and keeps one entry per CDR3 protein. The sample carries 25,000 to 35,000 distinct CDR3 sequences, roughly 15% recorded once. V lost 4 bases to trimming and J lost 3 bases, with 9 bases between them. Looked up from germline, CDR1 is MNHEY and CDR2 is SVGEGT. The CDR3 spans 13 residues. Specimen: PBMCs. The clonotype comes from a man in his sixties or seventies in good health. V and J are TRBV6-2 or TRBV6-3 and TRBJ2-5; D uncertain. This CDR3 is CASSSPYEETQYF. CDR3 nucleotides: TGTGCCAGCAGTTCCCCATACGAAGAGACCCAGTACTTC.